The sample holds many counts of the clone carrying this T cell receptor (beta chain). Time point in this sample: newly diagnosed GD, antithyroid drugs for less than 3 months. PBMC RNA served as the TCR library source. Germline CDR1 and CDR2: MDHEN and SYDVKM. V shed 5 bases and J shed 1 base, with 13 bases lying between them. This CDR3 spans 15 amino acids. The authors built TCR beta libraries using iRepertoire HTBI primers and Arm-PCR of CDR3 regions. The authors' processing: Identification across samples found about 61 TRBV and some 13 TRBJ segments. Each CDR3 protein is one row after TCRdb ran MiXCR on the multiplex PCR reads. TCRdb assigned the V and J calls; the authors' analysis was not used. The sample shows 530,000 or so distinct CDR3 sequences, 13% of them seen only once. The entry originates in a study of regulatory T cells in long-lasting Graves disease. These sequences were also reported in another study, on T cells in Graves' hyperthyroidism and ophthalmopathy. That publication notes: Patients aged 18 to 65 had newly diagnosed hyperthyroidism lasting under 2 months.

The TCR was taken from a man aged 30 to 39 with Graves disease. This specimen consisted of peripheral blood mononuclear cells (PBMCs), obtained at new diagnosis, from a patient treated with antithyroid drugs. V and J are TRBV28 and TRBJ2-3, with a tentative D call TRBD2 (7 bases). CDR3 sequence (DNA): TGTGCCAGCAGTCTCCTAGGGGGGGGCACAGATACGCAGTATTTT. It is translated as CASSLLGGGTDTQYF. Full variable domain (remainder filled in from reference TRBV28 and TRBJ2-3): DVKVTQSSRYLVKRTGEKVFLECVQDMDHENMFWYRQDPGLGLRLIYFSYDVKMKEKGDIPEGYSVSREKKERFSLILESASTNQTSMYLCASSLLGGGTDTQYFGPGTRLTVL.